Sequencing of this TCR beta chain was carried out in a study of PD-1 blockade in classical Hodgkin lymphoma. Across the whole study: Patients got intravenous nivolumab 3 mg/kg every 2 weeks. Points from the study as a whole: With CD4+ cells, TCR diversity rose significantly by C4D1, but not with CD8+ cells. Complete responders entered with baseline diversity on par with newly diagnosed patients, the results showed.

Some clones are missing from TCRdb's copy, which holds only in-frame ones; the method was immunoSEQ multiplex PCR. The table records tens of thousands of clones, about four fifths of them present only once. The CDR3 sequence is 15 residues long. The germline V gene encodes CDR1 SGHRS and CDR2 YFSETQ. The V and J ends lost 4 bases and 4 bases respectively, with 17 bases between them. On this clone: Its target is not known.

Every patient experienced relapse after autologous stem cell transplantation, and brentuximab vedotin exposure varied. The clonotype comes from a human donor with classical Hodgkin lymphoma. Source: peripheral blood mononuclear cells (PBMCs), taken at baseline. V and J are TRBV5-1 and TRBJ2-5, with D maybe TRBD1 (6 bases). CDR3 in DNA: TGCGCCAGCAGCCAGATGGTGGGACAACCAGAGACCCAGTACTTC. It is translated as CASSQMVGQPETQYF.